This T cell receptor (beta chain) originates from a study of T cell responses to AZD1222 COVID-19 vaccine. General study findings and limits: Donors in the cohort were predominantly white British and more often female, and clonal diversity was possibly underestimated. Epitopes outside B.1.351 and B.1.1.7 mutated regions reportedly drew nearly half of spike TCRs. CD4 TCRs linked to vaccination spanned spike, dominating at 160-218 and 743-854.

Between the trimmed V and J ends, which lost 9 bases and 0 bases, there was a span of 12 bases. This CDR3 is built from 14 residues. Germline values: CDR1 MNHEY, CDR2 SVGAGI. Sequenced by immunoSEQ multiplex PCR; TCRdb stores in-frame clones only, minus some. The sample yields tens of thousands of clones, approximately 91% seen once. About this clone itself: Its cognate antigen is unknown.

The V and J genes are TRBV6-5 and TRBJ1-3, with a possible D match to TRBD1 (6 bases). The sequence was obtained from an adult in good health. Sequences were derived from peripheral blood, sampled on day 0 of AZD1222 vaccination. The CDR3 loop is CASLHRDSGNTIYF. The CDR3 DNA is TGTGCCAGTCTTCACAGGGACTCTGGAAACACCATATATTTT.